Listed below are T cell receptor beta chains from one sample, sequenced in a study of cytomegalovirus exposure and HLA in healthy donors. The data were produced by immunoSEQ multiplex PCR, yet TCRdb's version contains in-frame clones alone and is incomplete. Its table lists some 84,000 clones. Material for sequencing was PBMCs. These TCRs come from a man over 45 in good health and CMV-seronegative. The CDR3 runs from the conserved cysteine through the conserved F or W. D genes are given only for firm matches.

v_call	d_call	j_call	cdr3_nt	cdr3_aa
TRBV6-6	TRBD1	TRBJ1-6	TGTGCCAGCAGCGATCCGGGACAGGGAAATTCACCCCTCCACTTT	CASSDPGQGNSPLHF
TRBV19	NA	TRBJ1-1	TGTGCCAGTATCCCTCAAAACAGGGCTTCGAACACTGAAGCTTTCTTT	CASIPQNRASNTEAFF
TRBV11-2	TRBD1	TRBJ1-2	TGTGCCAGCAGCTCGCAGGGGGCAAAGGGCTACACCTTC	CASSSQGAKGYTF
TRBV5-4	TRBD1	TRBJ1-4	TGTGCCAGCAGCCCGGACAGGGCTAAGGAAAAACTGTTTTTT	CASSPDRAKEKLFF
TRBV27	TRBD1	TRBJ2-3	TGTGCCAGCAGTCCAGGGGACAGGGGAGGCACAGATACGCAGTATTTT	CASSPGDRGGTDTQYF
TRBV7-9	NA	TRBJ1-1	TGTGCCAGCAGCGCATTGACAGGGAACACTGAAGCTTTCTTT	CASSALTGNTEAFF
TRBV27	NA	TRBJ1-5	TGTGCCAGCAGTTTATATTCAGGTTACAATCAGCCCCAGCATTTT	CASSLYSGYNQPQHF
TRBV19	NA	TRBJ2-2	TGTGCCAGTAGTACGCAGGGCACCGGGGAGCTGTTTTTT	CASSTQGTGELFF
TRBV18	TRBD1	TRBJ1-3	TGTGCCAGCTCAACTAACAGGGGAACTGGAAACACCATATATTTT	CASSTNRGTGNTIYF
TRBV19	NA	TRBJ1-2	TGTGCCAGTAGTAACCCAGTTCGAAGATCCTTCTCCTATGGCTACACCTTC	CASSNPVRRSFSYGYTF
TRBV30	TRBD1	TRBJ1-5	TGTGCCTGGAGTGTAGGCAGGGGGCGAGAACAGCCCCAGCATTTT	CAWSVGRGREQPQHF
TRBV4-2	TRBD1	TRBJ1-2	TGTGCCAGCAGCCAAGAAAGGGACAGGCCCCGAACCTTC	CASSQERDRPRTF
TRBV27	NA	TRBJ1-4	TGTGCCAGCAGTTTTTCTTCGGTGTTGAAGGAAAAACTGTTTTTT	CASSFSSVLKEKLFF
TRBV18	NA	TRBJ1-4	TGTGCCAGCTCACCACCGCCCAGGGGAAATGAAAAACTGTTTTTT	CASSPPPRGNEKLFF
TRBV2	TRBD2	TRBJ2-3	TGTGCCAGCAGTGACCTGACTAGCTCAGATACGCAGTATTTT	CASSDLTSSDTQYF
TRBV4-1	TRBD1	TRBJ1-4	TGCGCCAGCAGCCAAGATCGGGTTCTTGGGACAGGGAGTAATGAAAAACTGTTTTTT	CASSQDRVLGTGSNEKLFF
TRBV9	TRBD1	TRBJ1-4	TGTGCCAGCAGCGGGGGACAGATAGCAACTAATGAAAAACTGTTTTTT	CASSGGQIATNEKLFF
TRBV6-6	TRBD1	TRBJ2-2	TGTGCCAGCGAGACAGGGGCTGCCACCGGGGAGCTGTTTTTT	CASETGAATGELFF
TRBV6-1	TRBD1	TRBJ1-4	TGTGCCAGCAAGAGTGCGGGACAGGGTGGTGAAAAACTGTTTTTT	CASKSAGQGGEKLFF
TRBV9	NA	TRBJ1-2	TGTGCCAGCAGCGTACGCCAGGGTTCAAATGGCTACACCTTC	CASSVRQGSNGYTF
TRBV4-1	TRBD1	TRBJ1-2	TGCGCCAGCAGCCAAACCGGGACAGGGGCCTATGGCTACACCTTC	CASSQTGTGAYGYTF
TRBV19	NA	TRBJ1-2	TGTGCCAGTATTCGAGGGGACACAAAGACTAACTATGGCTACACCTTC	CASIRGDTKTNYGYTF
TRBV21-1	NA	TRBJ1-6	TGTGCCAGCAGCTTCCGGGACAGGGGGCTAGGTTCACCCCTCCACTTT	CASSFRDRGLGSPLHF
TRBV27	TRBD1	TRBJ1-2	TGTGCCAGCAGTTTTTCTGCAGGGGGCCATTTTCGTGGCTACACCTTC	CASSFSAGGHFRGYTF
TRBV29-1	TRBD1	TRBJ1-1	TGCAGCGCCCCCCGGGACAGGGGTATGACTTTCTTT	CSAPRDRGMTFF
TRBV7-2	NA	TRBJ1-3	TGTGCCAGCAGCTCCAGGACAGAGTCGGGAAACACCATATATTTT	CASSSRTESGNTIYF
TRBV5-6	TRBD1	TRBJ1-5	TGTGCCATCCAGCATCCGGACAGGGATCAGCCCCAGCATTTT	CAIQHPDRDQPQHF
TRBV18	TRBD1	TRBJ2-7	TGTGCCAGCACGTGGGACAGGGTAGGCGAGCAGTACTTC	CASTWDRVGEQYF
TRBV29-1	NA	TRBJ2-2	TGCAGCGTTGATCCGGCAGGGAACACCGGGGAGCTGTTTTTT	CSVDPAGNTGELFF
TRBV9	TRBD1	TRBJ1-1	TGTGCCAGCGGAGGGACAGGGATGAACACTGAAGCTTTCTTT	CASGGTGMNTEAFF
TRBV9	NA	TRBJ2-7	TGTGCCAGCAGCGTATATACGGGTAGCTACGAGCAGTACTTC	CASSVYTGSYEQYF
TRBV10-3	NA	TRBJ2-7	TGTGCCATCAGTGAGTTCGGGGGGCTGGTGAACGAGCAGTACTTC	CAISEFGGLVNEQYF
TRBV19	TRBD1	TRBJ2-4	TGTGCCAGCGCGACAGGGGACAAAAACATTCAGTACTTC	CASATGDKNIQYF
TRBV7-3	NA	TRBJ2-3	TGTGCCAGCAGCCGAAGCCTAGCATCCACAGATACGCAGTATTTT	CASSRSLASTDTQYF
TRBV11-2	NA	TRBJ2-7	TGTGCCAGCAGGCCTATTAGGGGTACGTATGCCTACGAGCAGTACTTC	CASRPIRGTYAYEQYF
TRBV11-2	TRBD2	TRBJ2-7	TGTGCCAGCAGCTTAGGAAGTAGCGGGGGGGCTTACGAGCAGTACTTC	CASSLGSSGGAYEQYF
TRBV28	TRBD1	TRBJ1-2	TGTGCCAGCAGCTCAGGACAGGGAGGTAGGGGCTACACCTTC	CASSSGQGGRGYTF
TRBV28	TRBD2	TRBJ2-7	TGTGCCAGCAACCTGGGGGGGAGCTCCTACGAGCAGTACTTC	CASNLGGSSYEQYF
TRBV28	NA	TRBJ2-1	TGTGCCAGTAGACAGTCCGGCGGTGGTGAGCAGTTCTTC	CASRQSGGGEQFF
TRBV5-1	NA	TRBJ1-6	TGCGCCAGCAGCTTGGACAGGGTCCGGTCACCCCTCCACTTT	CASSLDRVRSPLHF
TRBV29-1	TRBD1	TRBJ1-2	TGCAGCGTTGAAGATGGGGGACAGGGCTATCGTGGCTACACCTTC	CSVEDGGQGYRGYTF
TRBV7-9	TRBD1	TRBJ1-2	TGTGCCAGCAGCTTACTCCCCGGGACAGGGAGAACTAACTATGGCTACACCTTC	CASSLLPGTGRTNYGYTF
TRBV18	TRBD1	TRBJ1-5	TGTGCCAGCTCACTACGGACAGGGGGAAATCAGCCCCAGCATTTT	CASSLRTGGNQPQHF
TRBV4-1	TRBD1	TRBJ1-1	TGCGCCAGCAGCCAACAAACCCCCGGGACAGTGAACACTGAAGCTTTCTTT	CASSQQTPGTVNTEAFF
TRBV7-9	NA	TRBJ1-1	TGTGCCAGCAGGGGGGACTTACCGGGGAACACTGAAGCTTTCTTT	CASRGDLPGNTEAFF
TRBV6-5	TRBD1	TRBJ1-4	TGTGCCAGCAGAAGGGACAGAGAGTTGAAACTGTTTTTT	CASRRDRELKLFF
TRBV11-3	NA	TRBJ1-5	TGTGCCAGCAGCTTTTTGTATCGGGGAACCTATAGCAATCAGCCCCAGCATTTT	CASSFLYRGTYSNQPQHF
TRBV11-2	NA	TRBJ2-3	TGTGCCAGCAGCAAAAGGCTGGGCGATACGCAGTATTTT	CASSKRLGDTQYF
TRBV7-3	NA	TRBJ1-2	TGTGCCAGCAGCCTCGGGGGAGGCAGGATAAACTATGGCTACACCTTC	CASSLGGGRINYGYTF
TRBV5-1	TRBD2	TRBJ2-1	TGCGCCAGCGGTGGTAGCGGGGGATCCTCCTACAATGAGCAGTTCTTC	CASGGSGGSSYNEQFF
TRBV19	NA	TRBJ2-1	TGTGCCAGTAGTTCGCGGAATGAGCAGTTCTTC	CASSSRNEQFF
TRBV6-4	NA	TRBJ2-1	TGTGCCAGCAGTGAATTCCAGGGGGGTGAGCAGTTCTTC	CASSEFQGGEQFF
TRBV29-1	NA	TRBJ1-5	TGCAGCGTTTCAGTTGGCAATCAGCCCCAGCATTTT	CSVSVGNQPQHF
TRBV2	TRBD1	TRBJ1-4	TGTGCCAGCAGCCAGAGGCCGGGACAGGGAGGCGAAAAACTGTTTTTT	CASSQRPGQGGEKLFF